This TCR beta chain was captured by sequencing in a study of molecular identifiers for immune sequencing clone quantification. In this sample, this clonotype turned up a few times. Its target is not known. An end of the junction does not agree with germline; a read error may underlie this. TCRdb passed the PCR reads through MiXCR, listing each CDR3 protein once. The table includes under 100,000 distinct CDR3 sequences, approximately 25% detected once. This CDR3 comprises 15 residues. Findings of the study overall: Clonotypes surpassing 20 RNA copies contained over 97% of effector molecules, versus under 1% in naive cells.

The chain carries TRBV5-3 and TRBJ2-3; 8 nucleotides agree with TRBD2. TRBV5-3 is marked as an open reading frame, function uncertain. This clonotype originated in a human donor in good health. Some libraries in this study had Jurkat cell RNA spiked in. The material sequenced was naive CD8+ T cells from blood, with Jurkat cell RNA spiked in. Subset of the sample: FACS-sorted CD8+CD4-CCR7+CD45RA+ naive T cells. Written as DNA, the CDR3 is TGTGCCAGCAGCTTCCCAGCGGGGGACACAGATACGCAGTATTTT. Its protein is CASSFPAGDTDTQYF.